Shown below are 25 T cell receptor beta chains from a single sample sequenced in a study of T cell changes during pregnancy in multiple sclerosis. TCRdb's table, derived via immunoSEQ multiplex PCR, lists solely in-frame clones and lacks some. The sample yields roughly 110,000 clones, around 90% seen once. The material was peripheral blood, obtained after pregnancy. The receptors derive from a female donor with multiple sclerosis, enrolled in a pregnancy study.

This clone was picked up one time. The chain employs TRBV30 and TRBJ1-4, with no clear D. This CDR3 has 13 residues. V lost 4 bases, J lost 8 bases, and 14 bases lay in between. Germline CDR1 is GTSNPN and CDR2 is SVGIG (reference sequence). The CDR3 DNA reads as TGTGCCTGGATGAGCGGGCCATTGGAAAAACTGTTTTTT. Amino acids: CAWMSGPLEKLFF.

The chain employs TRBV7-9 and TRBJ2-4; 7 bases line up with TRBD1. J lost 0 bases, V lost 5 bases, and 7 bases had no gene match. CDR1 and CDR2 (germline): SEHNR, FQNEAQ (reference sequence). This CDR3 is built from 16 residues. In nucleotides, the CDR3 is TGTGCCAGCAGCCCCTGGGGACAGATAGCCAAAAACATTCAGTACTTC. It is translated as CASSPWGQIAKNIQYF.

V is TRBV5-8 and J is TRBJ2-5, with D possibly matching TRBD2 (7 bases). CDR3 length: 14 residues. Per germline, CDR1 SGHTS and CDR2 YDEGEE. The V end lost 0 bases, the J end lost 7 bases, and 13 bases lay between the germline ends. The CDR3 sequence: CASSLGGGVRTQYF. CDR3 nucleotide sequence: TGTGCCAGCAGCTTGGGAGGGGGGGTACGGACCCAGTACTTC.

The V and J genes are TRBV5-6 and TRBJ2-2, with D unresolved. Trimming removed 4 bases at V and 3 bases at J, with 7 bases between. The CDR3 is 13 residues long. Germline V gene sequence: CDR1 SGHDT, CDR2 YYEEEE. The CDR3 sequence is CASSPLDTGELFF. In nucleotides, the CDR3 is TGTGCCAGCAGCCCCCTCGACACCGGGGAGCTGTTTTTT.

CDR3 in amino acids: CASRAGTANTEAFF. The CDR3 nucleotides are TGCGCCAGCAGGGCCGGGACAGCCAACACTGAAGCTTTCTTT. This chain connects TRBV4-1 to TRBJ1-1, with 7 bases matching TRBD1. Trimming at V came to 6 bases and at J to 2 bases, leaving 6 bases not matched to a gene. CDR3 length: 14 amino acids. CDR1 and CDR2 (germline): MGHRA, YSYEKL.

The chain carries TRBV28 and TRBJ2-7; 7 bases match TRBD1. This CDR3 has 15 amino acids. CDR1 and CDR2 (germline): MDHEN, SYDVKM. With 1 base clipped from V and 1 base from J, the junction kept 4 bases outside the gene matches. CDR3 nucleotides: TGTGCCAGCAGTTTATCCGCCAGGGGGTCCTACGAGCAGTACTTC. It is translated as CASSLSARGSYEQYF.

The chain links TRBV5-1 to TRBJ2-5; D is possibly TRBD1 (5 bases). CDR1 and CDR2 (germline): SGHRS, YFSETQ. The CDR3 runs to 15 residues. Deletions cut 1 base from V and 3 bases from J, with 13 bases between. CDR3 in amino acids: CASSLSSSREETQYF. The CDR3 DNA is TGCGCCAGCAGCTTGAGCTCAAGCAGGGAAGAGACCCAGTACTTC.

The chain links TRBV6-1 to TRBJ1-1; possibly TRBD1 for D (6 bases). This CDR3 is built from 14 residues. The germline gives CDR1 MNHNS, CDR2 SASEGT. Trimming shortened V by 5 bases and J by 1 base, and 11 bases separated the two germline ends. CDR3 coding DNA: TGTGCCAGCAGTCCTAAGACAGGGAACACTGAAGCTTTCTTT. Protein product: CASSPKTGNTEAFF.

The V and J genes are TRBV5-1 and TRBJ1-6; D is unresolved. V was trimmed by 4 bases and J by 0 bases, leaving 14 bases between them. CDR3 length: 17 residues. Per germline, CDR1 SGHRS and CDR2 YFSETQ. CDR3 nucleotides: TGCGCCAGCAGCCCCCGGACCGGGAGCTCCTATAATTCACCCCTCCACTTT. Its translation: CASSPRTGSSYNSPLHF.

J is TRBJ2-3 and V is TRBV18, with 7 positions matching TRBD2. Germline trimming cut 3 bases from V and 6 bases from J; bases unmatched to any gene: 9. The CDR3 contains 15 residues. Germline V gives CDR1 KGHSH, CDR2 LQKENI. This chain's CDR3 is CASSPRLASEDTQYF. The CDR3 DNA is TGTGCCAGCTCACCCAGACTAGCATCAGAGGATACGCAGTATTTT.

The CDR3 is CASSLERERLYEQYF. DNA for the CDR3: TGTGCCAGCAGCTTGGAGCGGGAGAGGCTCTACGAGCAGTACTTC. The genes are TRBV5-6 and TRBJ2-7; TRBD2 aligns across 8 bases. J gave up 3 bases and V 0 bases, and 5 bases lay outside the gene matches. The length of the CDR3 is 15 residues. Germline V gene lookup returns CDR1 SGHDT and CDR2 YYEEEE.

The chain recombines TRBV11-2 with TRBJ1-1; TRBD1 aligns across 9 bases. The ends lost 2 bases at V and 4 bases at J; junction bases unmatched: 2. Germline CDR1 is SGHAT and CDR2 is FQNNGV. The CDR3 sequence is 14 residues long. CDR3 DNA: TGTGCCAGCAGCTTATCGACAGGGGGCACTGAAGCTTTCTTT. Its protein is CASSLSTGGTEAFF.

The rearrangement joins TRBV20-1 to TRBJ2-5, with D possibly matching TRBD2 (5 bases). Per the germline V gene, CDR1 is DFQATT and CDR2 is SNEGSKA (reference sequence). Trimming took 3 bases from V and 5 from J, leaving 7 bases between them. This CDR3 is built from 11 residues. CDR3 in amino acids: CSASVAETQYF. The CDR3 nucleotides are TGCAGTGCTAGCGTAGCGGAGACCCAGTACTTC.

The chain is built from TRBV30 and TRBJ1-2; possible D gene TRBD1, 6 bases. The CDR3 length is 12 residues. CDR1 GTSNPN and CDR2 SVGIG come from the germline V gene (reference sequence). Between the trimmed V and J ends, which lost 2 bases and 7 bases, there was a span of 11 bases. CDR3 amino acids: CAWSLNRVGYTF. CDR3 nucleotide sequence: TGTGCCTGGAGTTTAAACAGGGTTGGCTACACCTTC. Drawing the rest from reference TRBV30 and TRBJ1-2, the complete variable domain is SQTIHQWPATLVQPVGSPLSLECTVEGTSNPNLYWYRQAAGRGLQLLFYSVGIGQISSEVPQNLSASRPQDRQFILSSKKLLLSDSGFYLCAWSLNRVGYTFGSGTRLTVV.

This chain links TRBV18 with TRBJ2-7; D is undetermined. The CDR3 is 13 residues long. The germline V gene encodes CDR1 KGHSH and CDR2 LQKENI. V was trimmed by 2 bases and J by 7 bases, leaving 12 bases between them. The CDR3 DNA follows: TGTGCCAGCTCACCATTGGGCCATTCGGAGCAGTACTTC. Its translation is CASSPLGHSEQYF.

The chain combines TRBV4-2 with TRBJ1-2; 9 bases align to TRBD1. Unmatched junction bases numbered 7, after V lost 3 bases and J lost 8 bases. The CDR3 length is 14 residues. In germline, CDR1 is LGHNA, CDR2 YNFKEQ. The CDR3: CASSQDRGSSGYTF. The CDR3, as DNA: TGTGCCAGCAGCCAGGACAGGGGATCCAGCGGCTACACCTTC.

The chain uses TRBV19 and TRBJ2-5; 11 nucleotides line up with TRBD2. V was pared by 6 bases and J by 5 bases, with 11 bases of the junction left unmatched. The CDR3 sequence is 16 residues long. In germline, CDR1 is LNHDA, CDR2 SQIVND (reference sequence). CDR3 amino acids: CASRRLAGGIWETQYF. CDR3 DNA: TGTGCCAGTAGGCGGTTAGCGGGGGGGATATGGGAGACCCAGTACTTC.

This rearrangement joins TRBV6-5 to TRBJ1-1; D may be TRBD1 (6 bases). The germline V gene encodes CDR1 MNHEY and CDR2 SVGAGI. The CDR3 is made up of 12 amino acids. V dropped 6 bases and J dropped 4 bases, with 9 bases sitting between them. This CDR3 is CASRRTATEAFF. CDR3 nucleotide sequence: TGTGCCAGCAGACGGACAGCCACTGAAGCTTTCTTT.

The V call is TRBV5-1, the J call TRBJ2-7; 9 positions match TRBD2. This CDR3 has 14 residues. V shed 4 bases and J 5 bases; nucleotides not matched to a gene: 7. The germline gives CDR1 SGHRS, CDR2 YFSETQ. CDR3 loop: CASSRGGASNEQYF. As DNA, the CDR3 is TGCGCCAGCAGCCGCGGGGGGGCCAGCAACGAGCAGTACTTC. The whole variable domain, remainder taken from reference TRBV5-1 and TRBJ2-7, is KAGVTQTPRYLIKTRGQQVTLSCSPISGHRSVSWYQQTPGQGLQFLFEYFSETQRNKGNFPGRFSGRQFSNSRSEMNVSTLELGDSALYLCASSRGGASNEQYFGPGTRLTVT.

The chain recombines TRBV28 with TRBJ1-4, with D perhaps matching TRBD1 (5 bases). V shed 5 bases and J shed 0 bases, with 10 bases lying between them. The CDR3 contains 15 residues. Germline-derived CDR1 and CDR2 are MDHEN and SYDVKM. CDR3 in DNA: TGTGCCAGCAGTCCGACAGCCTCAACTAATGAAAAACTGTTTTTT. Its translation: CASSPTASTNEKLFF.

This chain uses TRBV29-1 with TRBJ2-7; D may be TRBD2 (6 bases). CDR3 length: 12 residues. CDR1 and CDR2 from the germline V gene are SQVTM and ANQGSEA. V was cut by 6 bases and J by 3 bases, with 12 bases left in between. This CDR3 reads CSVRDSVYEQYF. In DNA form, the CDR3 reads TGCAGCGTCCGGGACTCTGTCTACGAGCAGTACTTC.

The rearrangement links TRBV30 to TRBJ1-5; unclear D gene. Trimming left V 2 bases short and J 0 bases short, with 11 bases between. The CDR3 length is 15 residues. CDR1 and CDR2 (germline): GTSNPN, SVGIG (reference sequence). The CDR3 loop reads CAWSPGPGSNQPQHF. CDR3 coding DNA: TGTGCCTGGAGTCCTGGGCCCGGTAGCAATCAGCCCCAGCATTTT.

The chain joins TRBV4-2 to TRBJ2-1; the D is unclear. Germline CDR1 and CDR2: LGHNA and YNFKEQ. Trimming shortened V by 3 bases and J by 8 bases, and 8 bases separated the two germline ends. This CDR3 is built from 12 residues. DNA for the CDR3: TGTGCCAGCAGCCAGGTACTCGATGAGCAGTTCTTC. It specifies CASSQVLDEQFF.

This clone has only a few counts. This sequence joins TRBV11-2 and TRBJ2-1, with 7 bases that match TRBD1. Germline V CDR1 and CDR2: SGHAT, FQNNGV. With 1 base clipped from V and 1 base from J, the junction kept 7 bases outside the gene matches. The CDR3 covers 17 residues. The CDR3: CASSLALATGSYNEQFF. CDR3 DNA: TGTGCCAGCAGCTTAGCTTTGGCGACAGGGTCCTACAATGAGCAGTTCTTC.

The chain joins TRBV14 to TRBJ2-1; 8 positions agree with TRBD2. The CDR3 consists of 15 residues. With 2 bases clipped from V and 5 bases from J, the junction kept 5 bases outside the gene matches. Germline lookup yields CDR1 SGHDN and CDR2 FVKESK. Here the CDR3 DNA reads TGTGCCAGCAGCCAATTTCCGGGGGGGAACAATGAGCAGTTCTTC. It codes for CASSQFPGGNNEQFF.